This T cell receptor beta chain was obtained from a study of T cells in Graves' hyperthyroidism and ophthalmopathy. This clonotype was found a few times. Its target is unknown. Overall study results and limits: Blood also carried most thyroid clonotypes expanded above 0.001.

It was RNA transcripts that yielded the amplified TCR beta CDR3 regions. A first-round RT-PCR of the TCR CDR3 used the HTBI primer set. A single record per CDR3 protein comes from TCRdb applying MiXCR to the multiplex PCR reads. Of about 600,000 distinct CDR3 sequences in the sample, around 16% were seen once. The germline V gene has CDR1 SGHDT and CDR2 YYEEEE. V lost 0 bases, J lost 2 bases, and 10 bases lay in between. This CDR3 spans 15 amino acids. Among ophthalmopathy patients, the Clinical Activity Score reached at least 3, the NOSPECS grade reached at least 4, and duration remained under 3 months.

The chain combines TRBV5-6 with TRBJ2-3, with unresolved D. The TCR comes from a woman between 35 and 50 years old with Graves' ophthalmopathy. The sample comprised blood. In DNA form, the CDR3 reads TGTGCCAGCAGCTTGGGCCTAAGCGCCACAGATACGCAGTATTTT. This codes for CASSLGLSATDTQYF.